Below, 4 T cell receptor beta chains from the same sample are listed, as sequenced in a study of T cells after yellow fever vaccination. TCRdb called the 5' RACE reads again in MiXCR, with one record for every CDR3 protein. The sample carries hundreds of thousands of distinct CDR3 sequences, 3.6% recorded once. The sequences come from PBMCs, collected on the day of the yellow fever booster vaccination. The source of these receptors is a man younger than 35 who received the YFV17D yellow fever vaccine.

This clonotype has a count of ten or more. The rearrangement links TRBV7-8 to TRBJ2-7; 9 bases map to TRBD1. V shed 5 bases, J shed 2 bases, and the junction held 4 bases outside the gene matches. This CDR3 spans 14 amino acids. Germline V gene lookup returns CDR1 SGHVS and CDR2 FQNEAQ. The CDR3 sequence: CASSRDRVAYEQYF. The CDR3 DNA follows: TGTGCCAGCAGCCGGGACAGGGTCGCCTACGAGCAGTACTTC. The full variable domain, completed using reference TRBV7-8 and TRBJ2-7, is GAGVSQSPRYKVAKRGQDVALRCDPISGHVSLFWYQQALGQGPEFLTYFQNEAQLDKSGLPSDRFFAERPEGSVSTLKIQRTQQEDSAVYLCASSRDRVAYEQYFGPGTRLTVT.

At least ten counts were recorded for this clonotype. The gene calls are TRBV7-6 and TRBJ2-2; D remains ambiguous. V lost 3 bases and J lost 4, with 12 bases in between. The CDR3 totals 15 residues. Germline V gene lookup returns CDR1 SGHVS and CDR2 FNYEAQ. Here the CDR3 DNA reads TGTGCCAGCAGCTTTGGCCGGGCCGGCACCGGGGAGCTGTTTTTT. This gives the protein CASSFGRAGTGELFF.

This clonotype was counted at least ten times. This rearrangement joins TRBV4-2 to TRBJ2-1; perhaps TRBD1 as D (6 bases). This CDR3 has 14 amino acids. Per the germline V gene, CDR1 is LGHNA and CDR2 is YNFKEQ. Trimming removed 4 bases from V and 8 bases from J, with 15 bases in between. CDR3 sequence (DNA): TGTGCCAGCAGCCTAGAACCCCAGGGGCATGAGCAGTTCTTC. Translated, it gives CASSLEPQGHEQFF.

This clonotype was picked up many times. The V gene is TRBV7-8, the J gene TRBJ1-4, with D unresolved. The V end was cut by 5 bases, the J end by 7 bases, with 8 bases between. Germline values: CDR1 SGHVS, CDR2 FQNEAQ. The CDR3 is made up of 12 amino acids. The chain's CDR3 is CASSPQSEKLFF. As DNA, the CDR3 is TGTGCCAGCAGCCCACAGAGTGAAAAACTGTTTTTT.